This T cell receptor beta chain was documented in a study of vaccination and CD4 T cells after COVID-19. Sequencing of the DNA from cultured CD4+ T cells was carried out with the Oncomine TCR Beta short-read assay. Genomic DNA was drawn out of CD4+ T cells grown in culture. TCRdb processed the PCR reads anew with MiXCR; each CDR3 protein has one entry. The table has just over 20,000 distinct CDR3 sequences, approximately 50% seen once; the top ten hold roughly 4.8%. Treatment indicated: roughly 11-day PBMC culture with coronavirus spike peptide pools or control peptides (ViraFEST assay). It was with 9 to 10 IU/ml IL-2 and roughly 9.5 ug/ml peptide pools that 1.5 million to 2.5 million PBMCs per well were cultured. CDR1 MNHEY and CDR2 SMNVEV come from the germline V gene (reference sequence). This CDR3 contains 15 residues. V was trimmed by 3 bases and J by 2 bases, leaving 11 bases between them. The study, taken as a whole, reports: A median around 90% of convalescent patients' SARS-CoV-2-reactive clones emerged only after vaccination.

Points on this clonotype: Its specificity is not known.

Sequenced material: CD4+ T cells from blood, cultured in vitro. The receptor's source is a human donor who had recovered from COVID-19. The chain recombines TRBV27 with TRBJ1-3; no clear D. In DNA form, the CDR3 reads TGTGCCAGCAGTTTGCTGGGTCCCACTGGAAACACCATATATTTT. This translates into CASSLLGPTGNTIYF.